What follows are 9 T cell receptor beta chains derived from one specimen sequenced in a study of T cell responses to AZD1222 COVID-19 vaccine. The data were produced by immunoSEQ multiplex PCR, yet TCRdb's version contains in-frame clones alone and is incomplete. In the table there are some 65,000 clones, 79% of which are singletons. Sequencing used peripheral blood, obtained on day 0 of MenACWY control vaccination. These receptors were taken from an adult in good health.

This clone appeared a few times. The V gene is TRBV19, the J gene TRBJ2-1; the match to TRBD1 covers 7 bases. CDR1 and CDR2 (germline): LNHDA, SQIVND (reference sequence). The CDR3 length is 13 residues. V was clipped by 5 bases and J by 3 bases; unmatched bases: 1. The chain's CDR3 is CASSWTGYNEQFF. CDR3 in DNA: TGTGCCAGTAGTTGGACAGGCTACAATGAGCAGTTCTTC.

The rearrangement links TRBV28 to TRBJ1-5, with TRBD1 as a possible D gene (6 bases). CDR1 is MDHEN, CDR2 SYDVKM, per germline. The CDR3 sequence is 14 residues long. Between the trimmed V and J ends, which lost 6 bases and 1 base, there was a span of 10 bases. The CDR3 loop reads CASSLRGSNQPQHF. The CDR3 DNA sequence: TGTGCCAGCAGCCTCAGGGGCAGCAATCAGCCCCAGCATTTT.

This clone was counted ten times or more. The gene calls are TRBV5-1 and TRBJ1-4, with TRBD1 identical over 7 bases. V trimming: 1 base; J trimming: 1 base; junction bases outside the gene matches: 4. Germline loops: CDR1 SGHRS, CDR2 YFSETQ. CDR3 size: 16 residues. The CDR3, as DNA: TGCGCCAGCAGCTTGAACCAGGGGGGAACTAATGAAAAACTGTTTTTT. Residues: CASSLNQGGTNEKLFF.

The sample holds one count of this clone. The chain carries TRBV5-5 and TRBJ2-1, with 9 bases identical to TRBD1. In germline, CDR1 is SGHKS, CDR2 YYEKEE (reference sequence). CDR3 size: 19 residues. Unmatched junction bases numbered 13, after V lost 3 bases and J lost 0 bases. The CDR3 loop is CASSSPTGTGSFSYNEQFF. For the CDR3, the DNA is TGTGCCAGCAGCTCCCCAACCGGGACAGGGTCATTCTCCTACAATGAGCAGTTCTTC. The complete variable domain, with remaining parts taken from reference TRBV5-5 and TRBJ2-1, reads DAGVTQSPTHLIKTRGQQVTLRCSPISGHKSVSWYQQVLGQGPQFIFQYYEKEERGRGNFPDRFSARQFPNYSSELNVNALLLGDSALYLCASSSPTGTGSFSYNEQFFGPGTRLTVL.

This rearrangement joins TRBV28 to TRBJ1-4, with D possibly matching TRBD1 (5 bases). V lost 11 bases to trimming and J lost 8 bases, with 18 bases between them. Germline CDR1 is MDHEN and CDR2 is SYDVKM. The CDR3 is 13 residues long. The CDR3: CALGAGLGEKLFF. As DNA, the CDR3 is TGTGCCTTAGGAGCAGGGTTAGGAGAAAAACTGTTTTTT.

The rearrangement uses TRBV28 and TRBJ1-1; D uncertain. The germline V gene has CDR1 MDHEN and CDR2 SYDVKM. Trimming took off 7 bases at V and 4 bases at J, with 19 bases between the two ends. This CDR3 has 15 amino acids. Here the CDR3 DNA reads TGTGCCAGCATCCCTGAGAGAGGGCGAGGCACTGAAGCTTTCTTT. Protein product: CASIPERGRGTEAFF.

The CDR3 sequence: CASRKGGSGTDTQYF. CDR3 DNA: TGTGCCAGCAGAAAGGGGGGCTCGGGCACAGATACGCAGTATTTT. The rearrangement uses TRBV6-5 and TRBJ2-3; D may match TRBD1 or TRBD2 (6 bases each). Per germline, CDR1 MNHEY and CDR2 SVGAGI. The CDR3 length is 15 residues. V lost 6 bases and J lost 1, with 14 bases in between.

This clone was picked up a small number of times. The chain recombines TRBV2 with TRBJ1-4; D unclear. The CDR3 has 15 amino acids. V was pared by 4 bases and J by 0 bases, with 9 bases between. Germline CDR1 and CDR2: SNHLY and FYNNEI. CDR3: CASSGGFATNEKLFF. The CDR3 nucleotides read TGTGCCAGCAGTGGCGGGTTTGCAACTAATGAAAAACTGTTTTTT.

The rearrangement links TRBV5-6 to TRBJ2-1; D ambiguous. The CDR3 has 12 amino acids. V shed 5 bases and J shed 5 bases, with 8 bases lying between them. Germline CDR1 and CDR2: SGHDT and YYEEEE. The CDR3 DNA reads as TGTGCCAGCAGAGGGCAGCACAATGAGCAGTTCTTC. Translated, it gives CASRGQHNEQFF.